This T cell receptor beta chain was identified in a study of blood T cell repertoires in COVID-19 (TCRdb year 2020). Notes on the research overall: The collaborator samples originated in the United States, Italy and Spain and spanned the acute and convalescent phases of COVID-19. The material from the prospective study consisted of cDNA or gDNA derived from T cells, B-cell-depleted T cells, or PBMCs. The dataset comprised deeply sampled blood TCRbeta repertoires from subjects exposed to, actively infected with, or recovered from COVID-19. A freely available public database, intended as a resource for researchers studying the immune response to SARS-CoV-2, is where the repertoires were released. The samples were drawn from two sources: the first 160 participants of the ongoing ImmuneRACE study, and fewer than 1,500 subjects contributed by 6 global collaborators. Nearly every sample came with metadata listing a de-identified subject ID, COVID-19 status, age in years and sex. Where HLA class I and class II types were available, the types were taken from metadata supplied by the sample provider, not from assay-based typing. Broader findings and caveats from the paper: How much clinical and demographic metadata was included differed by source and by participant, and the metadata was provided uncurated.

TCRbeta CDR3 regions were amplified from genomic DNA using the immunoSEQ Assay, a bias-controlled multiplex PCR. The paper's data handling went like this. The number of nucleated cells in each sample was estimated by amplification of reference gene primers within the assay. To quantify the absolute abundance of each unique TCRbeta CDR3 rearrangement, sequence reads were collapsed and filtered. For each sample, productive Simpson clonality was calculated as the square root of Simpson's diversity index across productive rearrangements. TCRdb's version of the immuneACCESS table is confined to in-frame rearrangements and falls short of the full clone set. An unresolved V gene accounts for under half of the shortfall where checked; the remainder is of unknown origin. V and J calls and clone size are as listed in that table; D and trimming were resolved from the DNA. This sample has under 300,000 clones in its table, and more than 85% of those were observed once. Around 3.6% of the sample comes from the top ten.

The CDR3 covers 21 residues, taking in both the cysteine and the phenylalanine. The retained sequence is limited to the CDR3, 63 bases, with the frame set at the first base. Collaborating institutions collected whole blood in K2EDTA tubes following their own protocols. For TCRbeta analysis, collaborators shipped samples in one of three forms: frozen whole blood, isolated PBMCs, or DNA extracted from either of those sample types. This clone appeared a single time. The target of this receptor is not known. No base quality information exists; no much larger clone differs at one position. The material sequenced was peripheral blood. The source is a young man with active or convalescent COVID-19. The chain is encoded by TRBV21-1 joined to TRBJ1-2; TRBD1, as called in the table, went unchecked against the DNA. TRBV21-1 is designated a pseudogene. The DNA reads TGTGCCAGCAGCAAAGGACCCTACCCACCCCGGGACAGGGAGTGGTTCTTGGGCTACACCTTC. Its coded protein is CASSKGPYPPRDREWFLGYTF.